Shown below are 15 T cell receptor beta chains from a single sample sequenced in a study of blood T cells in healthy people across ages. It was with a sample-barcoded 5' primer and a J-beta primer mix that a second PCR of roughly 6 to 12 cycles was run. MiXCR, applied by TCRdb to the 5' RACE reads, yields one record per CDR3 protein. Among 550,000 to 700,000 distinct CDR3 sequences, 25% to 30% were seen once, and the ten largest hold 18%. Sequenced: blood. Receptors were obtained from a woman aged 70-85 years in good health.

This clonotype has a handful of counts. V gene TRBV5-1 combines with J gene TRBJ2-7, with 9 bases matching TRBD1. The CDR3 consists of 14 residues. The V gene's germline CDR1 is SGHRS and CDR2 YFSETQ. V lost 4 bases to trimming and J lost 6 bases; unmatched junction nucleotides: 8. CDR3 nucleotide sequence: TGCGCCAGCAGCCCGGGGACAGGGAATGGCGAGCAGTACTTC. Translated, it gives CASSPGTGNGEQYF.

This clonotype was seen more than once but under ten times. CDR3 residues: CASSILRTQMNTEAFF. The CDR3 DNA reads TGTGCCAGTAGTATTTTGAGGACACAAATGAACACTGAAGCTTTCTTT. The chain recombines TRBV19 with TRBJ1-1, with D possibly being TRBD1 (5 bases). The CDR3 sequence is 16 residues long. The V and J ends lost 3 bases and 0 bases respectively, with 14 bases between them. Germline V gene lookup returns CDR1 LNHDA and CDR2 SQIVND (reference sequence). The variable domain in full, with the rest retrieved from reference TRBV19 and TRBJ1-1, is DGGITQSPKYLFRKEGQNVTLSCEQNLNHDAMYWYRQDPGQGLRLIYYSQIVNDFQKGDIAEGYSVSREKKESFPLTVTSAQKNPTAFYLCASSILRTQMNTEAFFGQGTRLTVV.

This clonotype was seen a few times. The rearrangement links TRBV6-2 or TRBV6-3 to TRBJ1-5; weak D call: TRBD1 (6 bases). The V and J ends lost 2 bases and 4 bases respectively, with 15 bases between them. Germline CDR1 MNHEY, CDR2 SVGEGT. CDR3 length: 16 residues. CDR3 nucleotides: TGTGCCAGCAGTTACAAGCAGGGGCAGGGGAATCAGCCCCAGCATTTT. Translated, it gives CASSYKQGQGNQPQHF.

This clonotype was counted a few times. V and J are TRBV7-2 and TRBJ2-3, with 9 bases lining up with TRBD2. J was trimmed by 2 bases and V by 5 bases; bases with no gene match: 8. The CDR3 has 16 amino acids. CDR1 and CDR2 (germline): SGHTA, FQGNSA. This chain's CDR3 is CASSRAAGGTTDTQYF. In DNA, the CDR3 is TGTGCCAGCAGCCGGGCAGCGGGGGGCACCACAGATACGCAGTATTTT.

This clonotype was seen a few times. V and J are TRBV10-3 and TRBJ2-7, with 8 bases lining up with TRBD2. This CDR3 comprises 12 residues. Trimming took 8 bases from V and 7 from J; bases not matched to a gene: 7. Looked up from germline, CDR1 is ENHRY and CDR2 is SYGVKD. CDR3 protein: CAIGTGGREQYF. The CDR3 DNA reads TGTGCCATCGGTACGGGGGGGCGTGAGCAGTACTTC.

This chain joins TRBV5-5 and TRBJ2-5, with D hard to call. The CDR3 runs to 14 residues. Germline loops: CDR1 SGHKS, CDR2 YYEKEE (reference sequence). With 4 bases removed from V and 3 bases from J, the gap between germline ends came to 13 bases. As DNA, the CDR3 is TGTGCCAGCAGCCCGTCGGCGAGGAAAGAGACCCAGTACTTC. This translates into CASSPSARKETQYF. The full variable domain, with the rest looked up from reference TRBV5-5 and TRBJ2-5, is DAGVTQSPTHLIKTRGQQVTLRCSPISGHKSVSWYQQVLGQGPQFIFQYYEKEERGRGNFPDRFSARQFPNYSSELNVNALLLGDSALYLCASSPSARKETQYFGPGTRLLVL.

Of note for this clonotype: At one end the junction does not follow the germline gene, possibly because of a read error. V usage is TRBV29-1 and J usage is TRBJ1-2; possible D gene TRBD1, 6 bases. CDR1 and CDR2 (germline): SQVTM, ANQGSEA. The CDR3 is made up of 18 amino acids. The CDR3 sequence: CSVEDQNKSGHRSYGYTF. In nucleotides, the CDR3 is TGCAGCGTTGAAGATCAGAATAAGTCGGGACACCGGTCCTATGGTTACACCTTC.

This clonotype was seen repeatedly, ten times or more. The rearrangement links TRBV6-2 or TRBV6-3 to TRBJ1-1; TRBD1 might be the D (5 bases). Germline lookup yields CDR1 MNHEY and CDR2 SVGEGT. This CDR3 spans 18 amino acids. Trimming shortened V by 7 bases and J by 0 bases, and 24 bases separated the two germline ends. The CDR3 DNA sequence: TGTGCCAGCAATCAAAATATCAAGACAGATCAACTGAACACTGAAGCTTTCTTT. Protein sequence: CASNQNIKTDQLNTEAFF.

This clonotype has a handful of counts. V usage is TRBV2 and J usage is TRBJ2-7; a possible D gene is TRBD1 (6 bases). V dropped 7 bases and J dropped 2 bases, with 9 bases sitting between them. The CDR3 consists of 12 residues. Per the germline V gene, CDR1 is SNHLY and CDR2 is FYNNEI. The CDR3 loop reads CASNRETYEQYF. The CDR3 DNA reads as TGTGCCAGCAACAGGGAAACCTACGAGCAGTACTTC.

This clonotype was recorded once. The gene calls are TRBV20-1 and TRBJ2-1; D is perhaps TRBD1 or TRBD2 (5 bases each). Trimming took off 0 bases at V and 0 bases at J, with 18 bases between the two ends. The germline CDR1 and CDR2 sequences are DFQATT and SNEGSKA (reference sequence). CDR3 size: 18 residues. The CDR3 region has the DNA TGCAGTGCTAGAGATCAACGGGGACCCCGTCCCTCCTACAATGAGCAGTTCTTC. This codes for CSARDQRGPRPSYNEQFF.

This clonotype was observed a few times. The chain links TRBV12-3 or TRBV12-4 to TRBJ2-5; D could derive from TRBD1 or TRBD2 (5 bases each). This CDR3 spans 11 amino acids. V was shortened by 6 bases and J by 5 bases, with 7 bases between the two germline ends. The CDR3 sequence: CASSRDETQYF. The DNA of the CDR3 is TGTGCCAGCAGCAGGGACGAGACCCAGTACTTC.

This chain connects TRBV20-1 to TRBJ2-3; TRBD1 matches at 8 bases. Germline loops: CDR1 DFQATT, CDR2 SNEGSKA (reference sequence). The V segment lost 5 bases and the J segment 4 bases; nucleotides outside the gene matches: 11. The CDR3 runs to 15 residues. The DNA of the CDR3 is TGCAGTGCTCGGTCGGACAGGGAGTTTGCAGATACGCAGTATTTT. Translating it yields CSARSDREFADTQYF.

The chain employs TRBV29-1 and TRBJ2-1; D is ambiguous. Germline V lookup: CDR1 SQVTM, CDR2 ANQGSEA. The CDR3 is made up of 13 amino acids. Trimming took off 7 bases at V and 2 bases at J, with 12 bases between the two ends. CDR3: CSAGESAYNEQFF. DNA for the CDR3: TGCAGCGCAGGAGAATCCGCCTACAATGAGCAGTTCTTC.

The sample holds a few counts of this clonotype. J is TRBJ2-3 and V is TRBV3-1; TRBD2 might be the D (6 bases). V gave up 5 bases and J gave up 2 bases, with 23 bases separating them. The germline gives CDR1 LGHDT, CDR2 YNNKEL (reference sequence). The CDR3 runs to 18 residues. The CDR3 coding sequence is TGTGCCAGCAGCGCACAATACACGGGACTCTCATTCACAGATACGCAGTATTTT. It specifies CASSAQYTGLSFTDTQYF.

The rearrangement links TRBV16 to TRBJ2-2; D may be TRBD1 (5 bases). This CDR3 spans 13 amino acids. Germline V gene data show CDR1 as KGHSY and CDR2 as FQNENV. The ends were cut back, 2 bases at V and 6 bases at J, with 7 bases in the middle. CDR3 DNA: TGTGCCAGCAGCCAAATGGGGCCCGGGGAGCTGTTTTTT. Translation gives CASSQMGPGELFF.